This T cell receptor beta chain was sequenced in a study of blood T cells in healthy people across ages. Study-level results: With donor CMV status unknown, expanded clonotype changes were possibly confounded. Older individuals had lower TCR beta diversity per million T cells (the decline was roughly linear). The authors considered diversity estimates from one million T cells to be underestimates.

A second PCR of 7 to 11 cycles used a sample-barcoded 5' primer and a J-beta primer mix. TCRdb re-derived calls from the 5' RACE reads in MiXCR, one entry per CDR3 protein. The sample consists of roughly 700,000 distinct CDR3 sequences, about 52% of them appearing once. In this sample, this clonotype turned up once. What it binds is unknown. The germline V gene encodes CDR1 SGHRS and CDR2 YFSETQ. This CDR3 has 13 residues. Trimming stripped 0 bases from V and 6 bases from J, with 10 bases between. The clonotype comes from a woman aged 55-70 years in good health. The chain uses TRBV5-1 and TRBJ2-7; tentative D call: TRBD1 (5 bases). Sample: blood. DNA of the CDR3: TGCGCCAGCAGCTTGGTCTTTGGGGCCGAGCAGTACTTC. Translation: CASSLVFGAEQYF.